This TCR beta chain comes out of a study of blood T cell repertoires in COVID-19. CDR1 and CDR2 (germline): SGHAT, FQDESV (reference sequence). The CDR3 has 15 residues. Unmatched junction bases numbered 9, after V lost 7 bases and J lost 4 bases. Here immunoSEQ multiplex PCR was the method, and the copy in TCRdb shows in-frame clones only, minus some. The table records around 220,000 clones, roughly 86% of them present only once. The sequenced sample was peripheral blood. The chain recombines TRBV11-1 with TRBJ1-4, with TRBD1 matching 7 bases. The clonotype originates from a woman between 45 and 65 years old with COVID-19, enrolled during active disease. CDR3 sequence: CASTGRDSNNEKLFF. The CDR3 region has the DNA TGTGCCAGCACCGGCAGGGACAGCAATAATGAAAAACTGTTTTTT. Based on the CDR3 plus reference TRBV11-1 and TRBJ1-4, the full variable domain is EAEVAQSPRYKITEKSQAVAFWCDPISGHATLYWYRQILGQGPELLVQFQDESVVDDSQLPKDRFSAERLKGVDSTLKIQPAELGDSAMYLCASTGRDSNNEKLFFGSGTQLSVL.